The T cell receptor beta chain under discussion was sequenced for a study of technical replicates of blood from four donors. The method was immunoSEQ multiplex PCR; TCRdb's version includes in-frame clones alone and lacks a portion of them. The sample has 80,000 or so clones, 90% to 96% seen once; the top ten hold 0.35% to 0.45%. The count of this clone is one. The CDR3 loop spans 14 amino acids. Trimming shortened V by 0 bases and J by 0 bases, and 6 bases separated the two germline ends. From germline, CDR1 is SGHAT and CDR2 FQNNGV. The source is a human donor in good health. This rearrangement joins TRBV11-2 to TRBJ2-7; no definite D call. The sequencing sample was made of T cells isolated from PBMCs. CDR3 loop: CASSLELSSYEQYF. CDR3 bases: TGTGCCAGCAGCTTAGAACTGAGCTCCTACGAGCAGTACTTC.